This record looks at one T cell receptor (beta chain) sequence and its context. Its target is unknown. Trimming took 2 bases from V and 5 from J, leaving 16 bases between them. CDR3 length: 16 amino acids. Per the germline V gene, CDR1 is MDHEN and CDR2 is SYDVKM. The repertoire was sequenced with immunoSEQ multiplex PCR; TCRdb's copy has only in-frame clones and lacks some. The sample records tens of thousands of clones, around 90% being singletons. This record belongs to a study of T cell responses to AZD1222 COVID-19 vaccine. Study-level points and caveats: After two AZD1222 doses, spike-specific TCR breadth and depth rose versus day 0. Repertoire samples came only from after the peak T cell response. Females made up more of the donors, who were largely white British, and clonal diversity may have come out too low.

The sample was peripheral blood, taken on day 0 of MenACWY control vaccination. The chain combines TRBV28 with TRBJ2-4; D possibly matches TRBD1 or TRBD2 (5 bases each). The TCR comes from an adult in good health. In DNA, the CDR3 is TGTGCCAGCAGTTTAACCGGGACCGGGCGGGAAAACATTCAGTACTTC. This translates into CASSLTGTGRENIQYF.